The 19 T cell receptor beta chains given below trace back to one sample, sequenced in a study of OX40 agonist ivuxolimab in advanced cancers. Sequencing was performed with immunoSEQ multiplex PCR; in TCRdb, only in-frame clones are kept and a portion is missing. This sample carries 70,000 or so clones, around 90% of them seen once, and the ten largest clones take over 2%. The sample here was CD4+ or CD8+ T cells sorted from blood, taken in a trial of the OX40 agonist ivuxolimab. The receptors were sampled from an adult with an advanced solid tumor such as melanoma, head and neck, liver or kidney cancer.

This chain links TRBV4-2 with TRBJ1-4; TRBD1 matches at 12 bases. V lost 3 bases and J lost 3; bases outside the gene matches: 2. CDR3 length equals 16 residues. The germline CDR1 and CDR2 sequences are LGHNA and YNFKEQ. The CDR3 coding sequence is TGTGCCAGCAGCCAGGGACAGGGGGCTGCTAATGAAAAACTGTTTTTT. This translates into CASSQGQGAANEKLFF.

This clone has only a few counts. This chain links TRBV5-1 with TRBJ2-5; perhaps D is TRBD1 or TRBD2 (6 bases each). V dropped 4 bases and J dropped 5 bases, with 15 bases sitting between them. There are 14 residues in the CDR3. Germline lookup yields CDR1 SGHRS and CDR2 YFSETQ. CDR3 nucleotide sequence: TGCGCCAGCAGCCGTATTGTAGGGGGGGAGACCCAGTACTTC. It encodes CASSRIVGGETQYF.

The CDR3 loop is CASSVRTGAYEQYF. The CDR3 DNA is TGTGCCAGCAGCGTCCGGACAGGGGCCTACGAGCAGTACTTC. The chain joins TRBV9 to TRBJ2-7; 9 bases line up with TRBD1. This CDR3 region has 14 residues. CDR1 is SGDLS, CDR2 YYNGEE, per germline. V trimming: 2 bases; J trimming: 2 bases; junction bases outside the gene matches: 2. The full variable domain, with the rest looked up from reference TRBV9 and TRBJ2-7, is DSGVTQTPKHLITATGQRVTLRCSPRSGDLSVYWYQQSLDQGLQFLIQYYNGEERAKGNILERFSAQQFPDLHSELNLSSLELGDSALYFCASSVRTGAYEQYFGPGTRLTVT.

This chain links TRBV27 with TRBJ2-1, with unresolved D. This CDR3 has 13 amino acids. V was pared by 3 bases and J by 3 bases, with 6 bases between. CDR1 MNHEY and CDR2 SMNVEV come from the germline V gene (reference sequence). The CDR3 region is CASSLKVYNEQFF. The CDR3 region has the DNA TGTGCCAGCAGTTTGAAGGTCTACAATGAGCAGTTCTTC.

This chain links TRBV10-3 with TRBJ2-4; maybe TRBD1 (6 bases). Per germline, CDR1 ENHRY and CDR2 SYGVKD. Trimming removed 5 bases from V and 3 bases from J, with 11 bases in between. The CDR3 consists of 14 residues. The CDR3 loop reads CAISWTADKNIQYF. The CDR3 nucleotides are TGTGCCATCAGTTGGACAGCCGACAAAAACATTCAGTACTTC.

This sequence joins TRBV6-6 and TRBJ1-5; weak D call: TRBD1 (5 bases). The germline CDR1 and CDR2 sequences are MNHNY and SVGAGI (reference sequence). The CDR3 loop spans 16 amino acids. V was cut by 1 base and J by 0 bases, with 10 bases left in between. In nucleotides, the CDR3 is TGTGCCAGCAGTTACTTAGGACAACTTAGCAATCAGCCCCAGCATTTT. This translates into CASSYLGQLSNQPQHF.

The chain joins TRBV6-6 to TRBJ1-1; TRBD1 aligns across 8 bases. The length of the CDR3 is 15 residues. Germline V gene data show CDR1 as MNHNY and CDR2 as SVGAGI (reference sequence). Unmatched junction bases numbered 5, after V lost 5 bases and J lost 0 bases. The CDR3 DNA is TGTGCCAGCAGTATGACAGGGGCGGTGAACACTGAAGCTTTCTTT. Its protein is CASSMTGAVNTEAFF.

The J gene is TRBJ2-3, the V gene TRBV5-4; 11 bases fit TRBD2. Unmatched junction bases numbered 2, after V lost 1 base and J lost 1 base. Germline V lookup: CDR1 SGHNT, CDR2 YYREEE (reference sequence). This CDR3 has 16 residues. DNA for the CDR3: TGTGCCAGCAGCTTGATTAGCGGGGGGGGCACAGATACGCAGTATTTT. Translating gives CASSLISGGGTDTQYF. The variable domain in full, completed from reference TRBV5-4 and TRBJ2-3, reads ETGVTQSPTHLIKTRGQQVTLRCSSQSGHNTVSWYQQALGQGPQFIFQYYREEENGRGNFPPRFSGLQFPNYSSELNVNALELDDSALYLCASSLISGGGTDTQYFGPGTRLTVL.

The chain is built from TRBV28 and TRBJ1-1; tentative D call: TRBD1 (6 bases). Germline-derived CDR1 and CDR2 are MDHEN and SYDVKM. Trimming left V 3 bases short and J 8 bases short, with 16 bases between. This CDR3 contains 14 residues. The DNA of the CDR3 is TGTGCCAGCAGTTTCCGGAGGGGGGGCAAAGAAGCTTTCTTT. It is translated as CASSFRRGGKEAFF. Based on the CDR3 plus reference TRBV28 and TRBJ1-1, the full variable domain is DVKVTQSSRYLVKRTGEKVFLECVQDMDHENMFWYRQDPGLGLRLIYFSYDVKMKEKGDIPEGYSVSREKKERFSLILESASTNQTSMYLCASSFRRGGKEAFFGQGTRLTVV.

The chain links TRBV2 to TRBJ1-4, with D uncertain. Germline CDR1 SNHLY, CDR2 FYNNEI. The CDR3 runs 14 residues. V lost 5 bases to trimming and J lost 11 bases, with 18 bases between them. Written as DNA, the CDR3 is TGTGCCAGCAGTACTGTCGGACCTTCGGGGAAACTGTTTTTT. Translated: CASSTVGPSGKLFF.

The V gene is TRBV19, the J gene TRBJ1-1; TRBD1 is a possible D gene (5 bases). Germline V gives CDR1 LNHDA, CDR2 SQIVND (reference sequence). The V end was cut by 4 bases, the J end by 1 base, with 10 bases between. This CDR3 region has 14 residues. CDR3 sequence (DNA): TGTGCCAGTAGTAAGGGACGACGGAACACTGAAGCTTTCTTT. Translating gives CASSKGRRNTEAFF.

This chain joins TRBV6-1 and TRBJ2-2; D is unresolved. Germline V gene lookup returns CDR1 MNHNS and CDR2 SASEGT. The CDR3 has 14 amino acids. The V end lost 4 bases, the J end lost 6 bases, and 12 bases lay between the germline ends. The CDR3 loop reads CASSGDPWAGELFF. The CDR3 nucleotides are TGTGCCAGCAGTGGGGATCCTTGGGCCGGGGAGCTGTTTTTT.

This clone was picked up one time. The genes are TRBV5-8 and TRBJ1-5; D gene uncertain. The germline V gene has CDR1 SGHTS and CDR2 YDEGEE. CDR3 length equals 13 residues. The germline V and J ends were trimmed by 1 base and 5 bases, with 7 bases remaining between them. CDR3 in amino acids: CASSLYRDQPQHF. Here the CDR3 DNA reads TGTGCCAGCAGCTTGTACCGGGATCAGCCCCAGCATTTT.

This sequence joins TRBV5-1 and TRBJ2-6; maybe TRBD1 (6 bases). Germline loops: CDR1 SGHRS, CDR2 YFSETQ. V lost 2 bases to trimming and J lost 0 bases, with 15 bases between them. This CDR3 comprises 18 residues. DNA of the CDR3: TGCGCCAGCAGCTTAAAGTTTGGGGACACCTCTGGGGCCAACGTCCTGACTTTC. As protein: CASSLKFGDTSGANVLTF.

The rearrangement joins TRBV19 to TRBJ1-3, with 10 bases identical to TRBD1. The J segment lost 4 bases and the V segment lost 11 bases, leaving 8 bases of the junction unmatched. This CDR3 region has 14 residues. The germline gives CDR1 LNHDA, CDR2 SQIVND (reference sequence). CDR3: CAATTGGFGNTIYF. The CDR3 DNA follows: TGTGCCGCTACGACAGGGGGCTTCGGAAACACCATATATTTT.

This rearrangement joins TRBV9 to TRBJ2-1; weak D call: TRBD2 (6 bases). V shed 3 bases and J shed 0 bases, with 7 bases lying between them. Germline V lookup: CDR1 SGDLS, CDR2 YYNGEE. There are 14 residues in the CDR3. This CDR3 reads CASSGGDSYNEQFF. CDR3 DNA: TGTGCCAGCAGCGGCGGGGACTCCTACAATGAGCAGTTCTTC.

The chain couples TRBV5-1 to TRBJ1-1; tentative D call: TRBD1 (5 bases). This CDR3 contains 13 residues. The V gene lost 2 bases and the J gene lost 1 base, with 6 bases spanning the gap. The germline CDR1 and CDR2 sequences are SGHRS and YFSETQ. The CDR3 DNA is TGCGCCAGCAGCTTCGGGGGGAACACTGAAGCTTTCTTT. The encoded protein is CASSFGGNTEAFF.

This clone was seen a single time. The V call is TRBV5-1, the J call TRBJ1-1, with D perhaps TRBD1 (6 bases). Trimming pared 0 bases from V and 5 bases from J, leaving 14 bases between. The CDR3 has 15 residues. CDR1 is SGHRS and CDR2 is YFSETQ in the germline V gene. The CDR3 DNA reads as TGCGCCAGCAGCTTGGCCGGGGGCGCAGGGACTGAAGCTTTCTTT. It translates to CASSLAGGAGTEAFF.

V usage is TRBV6-6 and J usage is TRBJ1-1; D might be TRBD1 (5 bases). V lost 6 bases to trimming and J lost 10 bases, with 12 bases between them. Germline V gives CDR1 MNHNY, CDR2 SVGAGI (reference sequence). CDR3 length: 11 amino acids. This CDR3 reads CASSDRDAAFF. For the CDR3, the DNA is TGTGCCAGCAGCGACCGGGACGCAGCTTTCTTT.